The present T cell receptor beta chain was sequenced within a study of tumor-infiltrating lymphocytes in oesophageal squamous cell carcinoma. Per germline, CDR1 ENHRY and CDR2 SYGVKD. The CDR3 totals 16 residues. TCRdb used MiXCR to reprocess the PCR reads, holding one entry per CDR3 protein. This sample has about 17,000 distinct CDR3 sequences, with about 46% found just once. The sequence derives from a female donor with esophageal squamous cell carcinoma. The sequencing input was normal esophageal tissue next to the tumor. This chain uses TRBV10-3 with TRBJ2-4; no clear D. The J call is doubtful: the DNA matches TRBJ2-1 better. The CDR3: CAISELISGPSYEQFF. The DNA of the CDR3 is TGTGCCATCAGTGAGTTGATTTCAGGTCCCTCCTACGAGCAGTTCTTC.